This T cell receptor beta chain is from a study of blood T cell repertoires in COVID-19. Study information: The study drew acute and convalescent COVID-19 samples from the United States, Italy and Spain.

Original data processing: Reference gene primer amplification gave nucleated cell count estimates. Sequenced by immunoSEQ multiplex PCR; TCRdb stores in-frame clones only, minus some. V and J calls plus clone size are reproduced from that table; the DNA served to infer D and trimming. The data show approximately 75,000 clones, 65% to 90% seen once. CDR3 size: 14 residues. V gave up 6 bases and J gave up 2 bases, with 10 bases separating them. Germline V CDR1 and CDR2: LNHDA, SQIVND (reference sequence). V usage is TRBV19 and J usage is TRBJ2-2, with D perhaps matching TRBD2 (5 bases). The receptor comes from a woman aged 45-60 years with acute or convalescent COVID-19. Sequenced material: peripheral blood. As DNA, the CDR3 is TGTGCCAGTAGAGAGGGCAGTAACACCGGGGAGCTGTTTTTT. It specifies CASREGSNTGELFF.